The clone carrying this TCR beta chain was counted once. Antigen: not known. The assay was immunoSEQ multiplex PCR, and TCRdb's table has in-frame clones only and misses some. The repertoire holds approximately 530,000 clones, with more than 95% as singletons. The data stem from a study of shared clonotypes between healthy human individuals. Study details: Donors, aged 18 to 49, were two women and three men. Three plates were used per donor for CD4 naive, three for CD4 memory, two for CD8 naive and one for CD8 memory.

The CDR3 spans 11 residues. Trimming pared 7 bases from V and 6 bases from J, leaving 6 bases between. Germline V CDR1 and CDR2: SEHNR, FQNEAQ (reference sequence). Findings and limits, study-wide: Shared clonotypes: about 5.3% naive CD4, around 3.7% naive CD8, 2.3% memory CD4, around 0.4% memory CD8. The study drew on few donors, limiting represented genetic and exposure-history diversity.

The sample comprised naive CD4+ T cells sorted from blood. The subset was: CD45RA+ positively selected. V gene TRBV7-9 combines with J gene TRBJ2-2; D uncertain. The TCR was taken from a woman aged 30 to 39 in good health. CDR3 residues: CASTSPGELFF. CDR3 DNA: TGTGCCAGCACCTCGCCCGGGGAGCTGTTTTTT. The variable domain in full, with the rest retrieved from reference TRBV7-9 and TRBJ2-2, is DTGVSQNPRHKITKRGQNVTFRCDPISEHNRLYWYRQTLGQGPEFLTYFQNEAQLEKSRLLSDRFSAERPKGSFSTLEIQRTEQGDSAMYLCASTSPGELFFGEGSRLTVL.